The rows below give T cell receptor beta chains drawn from one sample of a study of cytomegalovirus exposure and HLA in healthy donors. Profiled with immunoSEQ multiplex PCR; TCRdb holds only in-frame clones, not every one. This sample has some 130,000 clones, with 60% to 80% found just once. The sample was PBMCs. The receptors were sampled from a man aged 25 to 40 in good health and CMV-seronegative. Each CDR3 is given with its conserved first and last residue. The D gene is left open where the match is weak. Size tells how often a clone was seen (once, few, many) or the class of an expanded clone, and some rows leave it out.

d_call j_call clone_size v_call cdr3_aa cdr3_nt
NA TRBJ1-3 NA TRBV28 CASMGEGNTIYF TGTGCCAGCATGGGAGAGGGAAACACCATATATTTT
TRBD2 TRBJ2-3 NA TRBV5-1 CASSSLPIGTSDTDTQYF TGCGCCAGCAGCTCCCTACCGATCGGGACTAGCGACACAGATACGCAGTATTTT
NA TRBJ1-4 NA TRBV4-2 CASSQEWSNEKLFF TGTGCCAGCAGCCAAGAGTGGAGTAATGAAAAACTGTTTTTT
NA TRBJ1-5 NA TRBV28 CASSVPDRRQPQHF TGTGCCAGCAGCGTTCCAGATCGAAGACAGCCCCAGCATTTT
TRBD1 TRBJ2-7 once TRBV6-5 CASSQTRQGNSEQYF TGTGCCAGCAGTCAGACCCGACAGGGTAACTCCGAGCAGTACTTC
NA TRBJ2-1 NA TRBV19 CASRLANRDEQFF TGTGCCAGTAGGCTAGCTAACAGGGATGAGCAGTTCTTC
TRBD2 TRBJ2-7 NA TRBV25-1 CASSEVGLAGNKQYF TGTGCCAGCAGTGAAGTCGGACTAGCGGGTAACAAGCAGTACTTC
NA TRBJ1-2 NA TRBV6-5 CASKLWDNFNYGYTF TGTGCCAGCAAACTGTGGGACAACTTTAACTATGGCTACACCTTC
NA TRBJ2-5 NA TRBV28 CASSTEHLETQYF TGTGCCAGCAGCACCGAACACCTGGAGACCCAGTACTTC
NA TRBJ2-7 NA TRBV11-2 CATSLGGGPYEQYF TGTGCCACCTCTTTGGGGGGAGGCCCCTACGAGCAGTACTTC
NA TRBJ2-1 NA TRBV29-1 CSVDVYNEQFF TGCAGCGTTGACGTTTACAATGAGCAGTTCTTC
TRBD2 TRBJ2-1 once TRBV5-6 CASSPTSGRSRNEQFF TGTGCCAGCAGCCCTACTAGCGGGAGAAGCCGCAATGAGCAGTTCTTC
NA TRBJ1-5 NA TRBV2 CASTLGTPITPQHF TGTGCCAGCACCCTAGGGACTCCTATCACGCCCCAGCATTTT
TRBD2 TRBJ2-1 NA TRBV6-1 CASTRLAAWNEQFF TGTGCCAGCACGAGACTAGCGGCCTGGAATGAGCAGTTCTTC
TRBD2 TRBJ2-7 few TRBV4-1 CASSQEGTSVSEQYF TGCGCCAGCAGCCAAGAAGGGACTAGTGTGAGCGAGCAGTACTTC
TRBD1 TRBJ2-2 NA TRBV10-2 CASSEFPGQGIAGELFF TGCGCCAGCAGTGAGTTTCCGGGACAGGGTATCGCCGGGGAGCTGTTTTTT
NA TRBJ1-2 few TRBV11-2 CASSQGQNYGYTF TGTGCCAGCAGCCAGGGGCAGAACTATGGCTACACCTTC
NA TRBJ1-5 NA TRBV6-1 CASSVGQKGQPQHF TGTGCCAGCAGTGTTGGGCAGAAAGGCCAGCCCCAGCATTTT
NA TRBJ2-7 few TRBV28 CASSQHRDPAGEQYF TGTGCCAGCAGCCAGCACCGGGACCCGGCGGGAGAGCAGTACTTC
NA TRBJ1-1 NA TRBV6-5 CASSQGWNTEAFF TGTGCCAGCAGCCAGGGGTGGAACACTGAAGCTTTCTTT
TRBD1 TRBJ1-2 NA TRBV10-3 CAISETGVSGYTF TGTGCCATCAGCGAGACAGGGGTTAGCGGCTACACCTTC
TRBD1 TRBJ1-6 NA TRBV6-4 CASSRDSYNSPLHF TGTGCCAGCAGTAGGGACAGCTATAATTCACCCCTCCACTTT
NA TRBJ2-4 NA TRBV15 CATSSQAKNIQYF TGTGCCACAAGTTCACAAGCCAAAAACATTCAGTACTTC
NA TRBJ1-6 once TRBV27 CASSLARNNSPLHF TGTGCCAGCAGTTTAGCCAGGAATAATTCACCCCTCCACTTT
NA TRBJ1-1 NA TRBV13 CASSSEMNTEAFF TGTGCCAGCAGCTCTGAGATGAACACTGAAGCTTTCTTT
TRBD1 TRBJ1-3 few TRBV19 CASSVPGTGGTTIYF TGTGCCAGTAGTGTCCCCGGGACAGGGGGCACCACCATATATTTT
TRBD1 TRBJ2-3 once TRBV6-1 CASTLDRFTDTQYF TGTGCCAGCACCCTGGACAGGTTCACAGATACGCAGTATTTT
NA TRBJ1-3 NA TRBV19 CASSVSSGNTIYF TGTGCCAGTAGCGTCTCTTCTGGAAACACCATATATTTT
NA TRBJ2-7 NA TRBV5-5 CASSLNRGDEQYF TGTGCCAGCAGCTTGAATCGTGGAGACGAGCAGTACTTC
TRBD1 TRBJ2-7 NA TRBV19 CASSIGAGTGNYLAGQREQYF TGTGCCAGTAGTATTGGAGCCGGGACAGGGAATTACTTAGCCGGCCAACGGGAGCAGTACTTC
NA TRBJ1-5 NA TRBV7-2 CASSSDRLQPQHF TGTGCCAGCAGCTCCGACAGACTTCAGCCCCAGCATTTT
NA TRBJ2-2 NA TRBV28 CASSLLPGQGGELFF TGTGCCAGCAGTTTATTACCGGGTCAGGGCGGGGAGCTGTTTTTT
NA TRBJ2-7 NA TRBV7-6 CASSFGAGAREQYF TGTGCCAGCAGCTTCGGGGCGGGGGCTAGGGAGCAGTACTTC
NA TRBJ1-4 NA TRBV5-1 CASSLSPRDEKLFF TGCGCCAGCAGCTTGTCCCCCCGGGATGAAAAACTGTTTTTT
NA TRBJ1-5 few TRBV19 CASSMQGHQPQHF TGTGCCAGTAGTATGCAGGGTCATCAGCCCCAGCATTTT
NA TRBJ1-2 NA TRBV5-6 CASSTGTYGYTF TGTGCCAGCAGTACAGGGACCTATGGCTACACCTTC
NA TRBJ2-7 NA TRBV10-2 CASSTGSYEQYF TGCGCCAGCAGTACAGGGTCCTACGAGCAGTACTTC
NA TRBJ1-1 NA TRBV6-1 CASSEPGVTEAFF TGTGCCAGCAGTGAACCGGGAGTGACTGAAGCTTTCTTT
NA TRBJ2-2 NA TRBV29-1 CSVFRNTGELFF TGCAGCGTTTTCCGGAACACCGGGGAGCTGTTTTTT
TRBD1 TRBJ2-5 NA TRBV19 CASSPDREKTQYF TGTGCCAGTAGTCCTGACAGGGAGAAGACCCAGTACTTC
NA TRBJ2-5 NA TRBV5-6 CASRDGGGRETQYF TGTGCCAGCAGGGACGGCGGAGGGAGGGAGACCCAGTACTTC
TRBD1 TRBJ1-1 NA TRBV7-8 CASRGQGGGAFF TGTGCCAGCAGGGGACAGGGCGGTGGAGCTTTCTTT
TRBD2 TRBJ2-2 NA TRBV7-2 CASSFSTGTINTGELFF TGTGCCAGCAGCTTTTCCACCGGGACTATCAACACCGGGGAGCTGTTTTTT
TRBD1 TRBJ2-7 NA TRBV7-9 CASSLDRVFWEQYF TGTGCCAGCAGTCTTGACAGGGTTTTCTGGGAGCAGTACTTC
NA TRBJ2-7 NA TRBV18 CASSISAPFGGFTYEQYF TGTGCCAGCTCAATCTCGGCCCCCTTTGGCGGGTTCACCTACGAGCAGTACTTC
TRBD2 TRBJ2-5 NA TRBV9 CASSGGLGQETQYF TGTGCCAGCAGCGGGGGACTAGGCCAAGAGACCCAGTACTTC
NA TRBJ1-1 few TRBV6-5 CASSYSGGRNTEAFF TGTGCCAGCAGTTACTCAGGAGGGAGGAACACTGAAGCTTTCTTT
NA TRBJ2-2 NA TRBV11-1 CASSGGIVPGELFF TGTGCCAGCTCGGGCGGGATAGTTCCCGGGGAGCTGTTTTTT
TRBD1 TRBJ2-7 NA TRBV7-9 CASSIGTGPPYEQYF TGTGCCAGCAGTATAGGGACAGGGCCTCCCTACGAGCAGTACTTC
TRBD2 TRBJ2-7 NA TRBV6-6 CASRGGLAGSYEQYF TGTGCCAGCAGGGGAGGACTAGCGGGTTCCTACGAGCAGTACTTC
NA TRBJ2-1 NA TRBV30 CAWKSGGWGNEQFF TGTGCCTGGAAATCCGGGGGATGGGGCAATGAGCAGTTCTTC
TRBD2 TRBJ2-1 few TRBV11-2 CASSFVGGPDEQFF TGTGCCAGCAGCTTCGTGGGAGGGCCGGATGAGCAGTTCTTC
TRBD2 TRBJ2-1 NA TRBV4-1 CASNEAGGSYNEQFF TGCGCCAGCAACGAGGCGGGGGGTTCCTACAATGAGCAGTTCTTC
TRBD1 TRBJ2-7 once TRBV28 CASGTAIYEQYF TGTGCCAGCGGGACAGCGATTTACGAGCAGTACTTC